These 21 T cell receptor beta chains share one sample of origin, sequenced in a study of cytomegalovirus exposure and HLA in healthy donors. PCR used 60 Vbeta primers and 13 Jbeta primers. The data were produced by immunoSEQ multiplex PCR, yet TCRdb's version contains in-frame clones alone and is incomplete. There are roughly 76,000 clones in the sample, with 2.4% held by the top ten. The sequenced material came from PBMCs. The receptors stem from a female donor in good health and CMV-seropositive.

In nucleotides, the CDR3 is TGTGCCAGCAGCCCCGGCTCCTACAATGAGCAGTTCTTC. Its protein product is CASSPGSYNEQFF. This chain joins TRBV7-9 and TRBJ2-1; no clear D. The germline V gene encodes CDR1 SEHNR and CDR2 FQNEAQ (reference sequence). The CDR3 runs 13 residues. Between the trimmed V and J ends, which lost 5 bases and 0 bases, there was a span of 5 bases.

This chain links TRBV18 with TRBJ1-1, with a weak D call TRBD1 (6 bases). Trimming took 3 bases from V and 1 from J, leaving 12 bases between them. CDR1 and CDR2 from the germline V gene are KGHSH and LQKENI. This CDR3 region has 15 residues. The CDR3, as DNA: TGTGCCAGCTCACCGTCCGGGACAACGAACACTGAAGCTTTCTTT. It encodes CASSPSGTTNTEAFF. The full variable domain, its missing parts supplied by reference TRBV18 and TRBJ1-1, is NAGVMQNPRHLVRRRGQEARLRCSPMKGHSHVYWYRQLPEEGLKFMVYLQKENIIDESGMPKERFSAEFPKEGPSILRIQQVVRGDSAAYFCASSPSGTTNTEAFFGQGTRLTVV.

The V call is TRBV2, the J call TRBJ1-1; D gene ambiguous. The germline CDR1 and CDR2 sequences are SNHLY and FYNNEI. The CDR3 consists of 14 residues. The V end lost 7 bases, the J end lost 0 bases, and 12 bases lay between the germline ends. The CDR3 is CASTEVSVNTEAFF. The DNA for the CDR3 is TGTGCCAGCACCGAGGTTAGCGTGAACACTGAAGCTTTCTTT.

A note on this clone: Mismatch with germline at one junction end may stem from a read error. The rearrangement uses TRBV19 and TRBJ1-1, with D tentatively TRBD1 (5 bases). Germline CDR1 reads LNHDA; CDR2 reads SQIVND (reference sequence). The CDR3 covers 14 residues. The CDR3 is CASSPRVENTEDFF. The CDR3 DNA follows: TGTGCCAGTAGCCCCAGGGTTGAGAACACTGAAGATTTCTTT.

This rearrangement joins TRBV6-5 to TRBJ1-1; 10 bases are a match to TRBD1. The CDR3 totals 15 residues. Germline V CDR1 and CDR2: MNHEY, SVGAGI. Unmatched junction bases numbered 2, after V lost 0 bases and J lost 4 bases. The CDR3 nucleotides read TGTGCCAGCAGTTACTCCGGGACAGGGGCCACTGAAGCTTTCTTT. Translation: CASSYSGTGATEAFF.

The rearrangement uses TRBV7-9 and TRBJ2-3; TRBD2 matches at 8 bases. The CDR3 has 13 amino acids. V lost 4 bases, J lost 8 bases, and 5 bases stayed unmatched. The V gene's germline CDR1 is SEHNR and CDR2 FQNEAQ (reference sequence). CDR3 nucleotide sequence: TGTGCCAGCAGCTCTCGGGGGGGAGGTACGCAGTATTTT. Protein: CASSSRGGGTQYF.

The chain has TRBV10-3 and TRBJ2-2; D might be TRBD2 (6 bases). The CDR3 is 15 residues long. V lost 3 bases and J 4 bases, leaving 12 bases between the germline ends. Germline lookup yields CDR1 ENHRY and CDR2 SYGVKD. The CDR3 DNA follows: TGTGCCATCAGTGAAAACGGGAGCCCCACCGGGGAGCTGTTTTTT. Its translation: CAISENGSPTGELFF.

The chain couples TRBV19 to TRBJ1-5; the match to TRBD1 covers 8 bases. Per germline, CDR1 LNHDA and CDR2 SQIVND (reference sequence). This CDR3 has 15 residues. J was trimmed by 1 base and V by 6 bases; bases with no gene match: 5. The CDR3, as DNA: TGTGCCAGTAGCCCGACAGGGGCAAGCAATCAGCCCCAGCATTTT. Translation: CASSPTGASNQPQHF. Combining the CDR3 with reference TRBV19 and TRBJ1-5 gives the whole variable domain DGGITQSPKYLFRKEGQNVTLSCEQNLNHDAMYWYRQDPGQGLRLIYYSQIVNDFQKGDIAEGYSVSREKKESFPLTVTSAQKNPTAFYLCASSPTGASNQPQHFGDGTRLSIL.

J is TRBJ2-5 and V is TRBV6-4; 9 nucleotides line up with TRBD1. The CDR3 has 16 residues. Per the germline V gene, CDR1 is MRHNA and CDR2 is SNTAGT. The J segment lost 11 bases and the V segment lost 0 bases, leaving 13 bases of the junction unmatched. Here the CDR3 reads CASSDSPGQGPGEQYF. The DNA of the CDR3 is TGTGCCAGCAGTGACTCGCCGGGACAGGGTCCGGGGGAGCAGTACTTC.

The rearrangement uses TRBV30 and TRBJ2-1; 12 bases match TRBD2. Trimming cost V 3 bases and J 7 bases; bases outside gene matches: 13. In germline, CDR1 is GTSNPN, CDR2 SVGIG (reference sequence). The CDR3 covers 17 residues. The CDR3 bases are TGTGCCTGGAGCCGTACGCGGACTAGCGGGATTATTAATGAGCAGTTCTTC. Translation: CAWSRTRTSGIINEQFF. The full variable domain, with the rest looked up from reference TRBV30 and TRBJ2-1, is SQTIHQWPATLVQPVGSPLSLECTVEGTSNPNLYWYRQAAGRGLQLLFYSVGIGQISSEVPQNLSASRPQDRQFILSSKKLLLSDSGFYLCAWSRTRTSGIINEQFFGPGTRLTVL.

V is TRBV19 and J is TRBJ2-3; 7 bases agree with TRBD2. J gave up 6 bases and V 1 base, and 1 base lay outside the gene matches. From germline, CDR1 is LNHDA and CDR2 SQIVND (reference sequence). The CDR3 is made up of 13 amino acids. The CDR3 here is CASSIVGGDTQYF. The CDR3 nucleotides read TGTGCCAGTAGTATAGTCGGGGGGGATACGCAGTATTTT.

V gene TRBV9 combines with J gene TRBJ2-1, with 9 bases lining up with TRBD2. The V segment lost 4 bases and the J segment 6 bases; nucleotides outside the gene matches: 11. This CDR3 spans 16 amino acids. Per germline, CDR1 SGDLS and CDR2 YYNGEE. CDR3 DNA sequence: TGTGCCAGCAGCCCCGAGGGCGGGGGGGCGATCAATGAGCAGTTCTTC. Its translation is CASSPEGGGAINEQFF.

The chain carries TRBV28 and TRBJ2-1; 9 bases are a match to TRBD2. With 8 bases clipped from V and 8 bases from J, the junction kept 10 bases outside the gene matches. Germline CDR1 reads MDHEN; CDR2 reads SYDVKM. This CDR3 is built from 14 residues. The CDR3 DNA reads TGTGCCAGCTTGCCCCTGGGACTAGCTTATGAGCAGTTCTTC. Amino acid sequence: CASLPLGLAYEQFF. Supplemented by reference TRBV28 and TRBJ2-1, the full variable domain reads DVKVTQSSRYLVKRTGEKVFLECVQDMDHENMFWYRQDPGLGLRLIYFSYDVKMKEKGDIPEGYSVSREKKERFSLILESASTNQTSMYLCASLPLGLAYEQFFGPGTRLTVL.

Here the CDR3 reads CASRLRTGGYRGYTF. In DNA form, the CDR3 reads TGTGCCAGCAGATTACGGACAGGGGGCTATCGGGGCTACACCTTC. The chain couples TRBV28 to TRBJ1-2; 11 bases are shared with TRBD1. This CDR3 comprises 15 residues. V trimming: 6 bases; J trimming: 8 bases; junction bases outside the gene matches: 11. CDR1 and CDR2 (germline): MDHEN, SYDVKM.

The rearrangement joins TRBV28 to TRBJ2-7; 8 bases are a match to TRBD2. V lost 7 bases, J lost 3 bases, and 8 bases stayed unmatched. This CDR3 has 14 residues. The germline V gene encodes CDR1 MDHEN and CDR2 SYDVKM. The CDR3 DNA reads TGTGCCAGCACGAGCGGGGGCAGAGACTACGAGCAGTACTTC. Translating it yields CASTSGGRDYEQYF. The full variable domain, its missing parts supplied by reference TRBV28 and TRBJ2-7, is DVKVTQSSRYLVKRTGEKVFLECVQDMDHENMFWYRQDPGLGLRLIYFSYDVKMKEKGDIPEGYSVSREKKERFSLILESASTNQTSMYLCASTSGGRDYEQYFGPGTRLTVT.

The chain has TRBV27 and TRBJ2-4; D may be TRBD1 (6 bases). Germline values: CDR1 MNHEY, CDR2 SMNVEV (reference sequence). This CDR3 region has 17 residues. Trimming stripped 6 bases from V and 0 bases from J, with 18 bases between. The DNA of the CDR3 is TGTGCCAGCAGCCTTACAGGGAACATACTAGCCAAAAACATTCAGTACTTC. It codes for CASSLTGNILAKNIQYF.

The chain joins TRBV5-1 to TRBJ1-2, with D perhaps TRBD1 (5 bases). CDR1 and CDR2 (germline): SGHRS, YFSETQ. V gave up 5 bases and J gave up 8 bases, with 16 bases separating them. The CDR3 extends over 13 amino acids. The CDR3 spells CASRDTRQEGYTF. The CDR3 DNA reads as TGCGCCAGCAGGGACACCAGGCAAGAGGGCTACACCTTC.

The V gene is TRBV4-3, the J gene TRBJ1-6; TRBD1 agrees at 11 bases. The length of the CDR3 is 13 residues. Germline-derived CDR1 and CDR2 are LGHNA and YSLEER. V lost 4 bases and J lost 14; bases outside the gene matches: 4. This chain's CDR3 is CASSPGQGESLHF. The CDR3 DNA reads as TGCGCCAGCAGCCCGGGACAGGGGGAATCCCTCCACTTT.

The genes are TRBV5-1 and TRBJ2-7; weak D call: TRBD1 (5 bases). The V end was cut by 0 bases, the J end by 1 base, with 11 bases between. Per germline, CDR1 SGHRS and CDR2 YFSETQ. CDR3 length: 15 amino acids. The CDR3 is CASSLGQTNSYEQYF. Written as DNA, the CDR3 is TGCGCCAGCAGCTTGGGACAGACCAATTCCTACGAGCAGTACTTC.

In DNA form, the CDR3 reads TGCGCCAGCAGTGACACGACAGGGGTCAGCGGGGAGCTGTTTTTT. Translated, it gives CASSDTTGVSGELFF. The rearrangement links TRBV10-1 to TRBJ2-2, with 8 bases fitting TRBD1. Germline V gives CDR1 WNHNN, CDR2 SYGVQD (reference sequence). Trimming cost V 3 bases and J 7 bases; bases outside gene matches: 7. CDR3 size: 15 residues.

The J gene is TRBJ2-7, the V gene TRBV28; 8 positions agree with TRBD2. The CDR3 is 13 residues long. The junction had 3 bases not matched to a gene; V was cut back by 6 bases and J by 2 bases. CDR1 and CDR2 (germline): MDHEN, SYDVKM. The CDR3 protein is CASRLAGTYEQYF. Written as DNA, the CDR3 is TGTGCCAGCAGGTTAGCGGGAACCTACGAGCAGTACTTC. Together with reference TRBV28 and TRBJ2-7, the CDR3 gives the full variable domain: DVKVTQSSRYLVKRTGEKVFLECVQDMDHENMFWYRQDPGLGLRLIYFSYDVKMKEKGDIPEGYSVSREKKERFSLILESASTNQTSMYLCASRLAGTYEQYFGPGTRLTVT.